One and the same sample provided the 16 T cell receptor beta chains below, sequenced in a study of identical twins. TCRdb called the 5' RACE reads again in MiXCR, with one record for every CDR3 protein. There are roughly 570,000 distinct CDR3 sequences in the sample; 9.6% occur only once, and more than 2.5% lies in the top ten. The same data also contributed to another study, on yellow fever vaccine responses in identical twins.

The specimen was PBMCs. These receptors originate from a woman younger than 30 in good health.

The chain carries TRBV10-2 and TRBJ2-5; D not resolved. Trimming cost V 4 bases and J 3 bases, with 6 bases left between them. The CDR3 sequence is 12 residues long. CDR1 and CDR2 (germline): WSHSY, SAAADI. CDR3 bases: TGCGCCAGCAGTGCAACTAAAGAGACCCAGTACTTC. Its protein is CASSATKETQYF.

This clonotype has just a few counts. The chain employs TRBV7-2 and TRBJ2-5; perhaps TRBD2 as D (5 bases). V dropped 1 base and J dropped 3 bases, with 9 bases sitting between them. The CDR3 has 14 amino acids. Germline loops: CDR1 SGHTA, CDR2 FQGNSA. This chain's CDR3 is CASSLGGQEETQYF. The CDR3 nucleotides are TGTGCCAGCAGCTTAGGCGGGCAGGAAGAGACCCAGTACTTC. The full variable domain, in which reference TRBV7-2 and TRBJ2-5 provide the parts outside the CDR3, is GAGVSQSPSNKVTEKGKDVELRCDPISGHTALYWYRQSLGQGLEFLIYFQGNSAPDKSGLPSDRFSAERTGGSVSTLTIQRTQQEDSAVYLCASSLGGQEETQYFGPGTRLLVL.

This clonotype was seen ten or more times. The chain uses TRBV12-3 or TRBV12-4 and TRBJ1-5; D is ambiguous. Trimming shortened V by 2 bases and J by 5 bases, and 10 bases separated the two germline ends. The CDR3 sequence is 14 residues long. CDR3 protein: CASSLRGRDQPQHF. CDR3 in DNA: TGTGCCAGCAGTTTAAGAGGACGGGATCAGCCCCAGCATTTT.

The chain links TRBV5-1 to TRBJ1-2; 9 nucleotides match TRBD1. After removal of 5 bases from V and 1 base from J, the junction contained 6 bases not matched to a gene. The CDR3 is 15 residues long. CDR1 is SGHRS, CDR2 YFSETQ, per germline. Here the CDR3 reads CASRTGGQSNYGYTF. The CDR3 DNA reads as TGCGCCAGCAGAACAGGGGGCCAAAGTAACTATGGCTACACCTTC.

This clonotype was detected a few times. The chain uses TRBV11-2 and TRBJ2-5, with TRBD2 identical over 14 bases. CDR3 size: 15 residues. Looked up from germline, CDR1 is SGHAT and CDR2 is FQNNGV. V was pared by 3 bases and J by 4 bases, with 1 base of the junction left unmatched. The CDR3: CASSFGLAGGETQYF. Here the CDR3 DNA reads TGTGCCAGCAGCTTCGGACTAGCGGGAGGAGAGACCCAGTACTTC.

This clonotype occurred a few times. The V call is TRBV7-3, the J call TRBJ2-3; 8 bases fit TRBD2. CDR1 and CDR2 from the germline V gene are SGHTA and FQGTGA. V lost 0 bases to trimming and J lost 6 bases; unmatched junction nucleotides: 2. There are 14 residues in the CDR3. CDR3 region: CASSLTSGVDTQYF. In nucleotides, the CDR3 is TGTGCCAGCAGCTTAACTAGCGGGGTTGATACGCAGTATTTT.

The chain recombines TRBV10-3 with TRBJ2-3; 12 bases align to TRBD2. V gave up 4 bases and J gave up 0 bases; unmatched junction bases: 11. There are 19 residues in the CDR3. Per germline, CDR1 ENHRY and CDR2 SYGVKD. The CDR3 region is CAISGFGTSGPDSTDTQYF. The CDR3 nucleotides read TGTGCCATCAGTGGCTTCGGGACTAGCGGGCCTGACAGCACAGATACGCAGTATTTT.

In its sample, this clonotype was seen many times. The V call is TRBV15, the J call TRBJ2-1, with 10 bases matching TRBD2. This CDR3 contains 17 residues. V dropped 0 bases and J dropped 7; count of bases not matched to a gene: 9. Germline CDR1 LNHNV, CDR2 YYDKDF (reference sequence). The CDR3 DNA is TGTGCCACCAGCAGAGAACGTGGTAGCGGGAGGCTGAATGAGCAGTTCTTC. It translates to CATSRERGSGRLNEQFF.

Regarding this clonotype: A much larger clone differs by one base, so this may be a read error. The genes are TRBV12-3 or TRBV12-4 and TRBJ2-1, with TRBD2 matching over 13 bases. The CDR3 has 18 amino acids. DNA of the CDR3: TGTGCCATCAGTTCCCGGCGGACTAGCGGGGGCGAGTACAATGAGCAGTTCTTC. Protein product: CAISSRRTSGGEYNEQFF.

V and J are TRBV2 and TRBJ2-1; 14 bases align to TRBD2. The J segment lost 2 bases and the V segment lost 0 bases, leaving 0 bases of the junction unmatched. There are 17 residues in the CDR3. Germline CDR1 is SNHLY and CDR2 is FYNNEI. In DNA form, the CDR3 reads TGTGCCAGCAGTGAAGCGGGACTAGCGGGGGCCTACAATGAGCAGTTCTTC. Its translation: CASSEAGLAGAYNEQFF.

In this sample, this clonotype turned up a few times. The rearrangement uses TRBV29-1 and TRBJ2-1, with D uncertain. The CDR3 runs 12 residues. Germline lookup yields CDR1 SQVTM and CDR2 ANQGSEA. V was pared by 2 bases and J by 7 bases, with 9 bases between. The CDR3 DNA reads TGCAGCGTTGAAAAGGAGTGGAATGAGCAGTTCTTC. Translating gives CSVEKEWNEQFF.

The rearrangement joins TRBV29-1 to TRBJ2-1; TRBD1 is a possible D gene (6 bases). There are 15 residues in the CDR3. CDR1 is SQVTM, CDR2 ANQGSEA, per germline. V gave up 0 bases and J gave up 8 bases, with 17 bases separating them. CDR3 region: CSVEEAGVGVDEQFF. The CDR3 coding sequence is TGCAGCGTTGAAGAAGCAGGGGTCGGCGTGGATGAGCAGTTCTTC.

This sequence joins TRBV5-5 and TRBJ2-7; 8 nucleotides match TRBD2. Germline-derived CDR1 and CDR2 are SGHKS and YYEKEE (reference sequence). V shed 4 bases, J shed 5 bases, and the junction held 17 bases outside the gene matches. The CDR3 extends over 17 amino acids. CDR3: CASSPTGTRSLPDEQYF. CDR3 sequence (DNA): TGTGCCAGCAGCCCAACCGGGACTAGAAGTCTGCCCGACGAGCAGTACTTC.

This clonotype was recorded a few times. The J gene is TRBJ2-5, the V gene TRBV9; 9 bases are a match to TRBD2. The V gene end was trimmed by 7 bases and the J gene end by 2 bases; junction bases not matched to a gene: 9. The V gene's germline CDR1 is SGDLS and CDR2 YYNGEE. This CDR3 is built from 15 residues. DNA for the CDR3: TGTGCCAGCGGGACGCGGGGGGGTTTACAAGAGACCCAGTACTTC. Residues: CASGTRGGLQETQYF.

This clonotype was detected many times. The rearrangement links TRBV10-3 to TRBJ2-2; D is ambiguous. The V end lost 4 bases, the J end lost 2 bases, and 2 bases lay between the germline ends. This CDR3 is 12 amino acids long. Germline loops: CDR1 ENHRY, CDR2 SYGVKD. CDR3 in DNA: TGTGCCATCAGTGCCAACACCGGGGAGCTGTTTTTT. Encoded protein: CAISANTGELFF.

This clonotype was observed many times. This chain links TRBV7-2 with TRBJ2-7; TRBD1 agrees at 7 bases. V lost 1 base to trimming and J lost 4 bases; unmatched junction nucleotides: 4. This CDR3 spans 14 amino acids. Germline V CDR1 and CDR2: SGHTA, FQGNSA. CDR3 coding DNA: TGTGCCAGCAGCTTAGGACAGGGCGTATACGAGCAGTACTTC. This encodes CASSLGQGVYEQYF.